The rows below give T cell receptor beta chains drawn from one sample of a study of blood T cell repertoires in COVID-19. Profiling relied on immunoSEQ multiplex PCR, and the TCRdb table lists in-frame clones only, not all of them. The data show a few hundred thousand clones, with just under 90% seen just once and about 1.2% held by the top ten. The specimen was PBMCs or T cells enriched from blood (not recorded which). All receptors derive from a man under 40 who had recovered from COVID-19. Both conserved end residues are part of each CDR3. The order of the fields is D gene, clone size, J gene, V gene, CDR3 protein, CDR3 DNA. D genes are given only for firm matches. Some rows mark clone size as missing; the rest say once, few, many or name a class of expanded clone.

D gene: NA; clone size: once; J gene: TRBJ1-2; V gene: TRBV20-1; CDR3 protein: CSASQGAGTYGYTF; CDR3 DNA: TGCAGTGCTAGTCAGGGAGCAGGGACATATGGCTACACCTTC
D gene: TRBD2; clone size: NA; J gene: TRBJ2-7; V gene: TRBV7-8; CDR3 protein: CASSLSSGSSYEQYF; CDR3 DNA: TGTGCCAGCAGCTTATCTAGCGGAAGCTCCTACGAGCAGTACTTC
D gene: TRBD2; clone size: NA; J gene: TRBJ2-7; V gene: TRBV7-9; CDR3 protein: CASSLVGLAAYEQYF; CDR3 DNA: TGTGCCAGCAGCTTAGTAGGACTAGCCGCCTACGAGCAGTACTTC
D gene: TRBD1; clone size: few; J gene: TRBJ2-7; V gene: TRBV28; CDR3 protein: CASSSDRGLYEQYF; CDR3 DNA: TGTGCCAGCAGCTCGGACAGGGGGCTGTACGAGCAGTACTTC
D gene: TRBD1; clone size: few; J gene: TRBJ1-1; V gene: TRBV7-9; CDR3 protein: CAARTGDITEAFF; CDR3 DNA: TGTGCCGCCAGGACAGGGGACATAACTGAAGCTTTCTTT
D gene: NA; clone size: few; J gene: TRBJ1-6; V gene: TRBV5-4; CDR3 protein: CASSPGQGYNSPLHF; CDR3 DNA: TGTGCCAGCAGCCCAGGTCAGGGCTATAATTCACCCCTCCACTTT
D gene: NA; clone size: NA; J gene: TRBJ2-5; V gene: TRBV30; CDR3 protein: CAWSVTVQETQYF; CDR3 DNA: TGTGCCTGGAGTGTAACAGTACAAGAGACCCAGTACTTC
D gene: NA; clone size: NA; J gene: TRBJ2-7; V gene: TRBV11-2; CDR3 protein: CASSLLGQGGDEQYF; CDR3 DNA: TGTGCCAGCAGCTTATTGGGGCAGGGTGGCGACGAGCAGTACTTC
D gene: NA; clone size: NA; J gene: TRBJ2-6; V gene: TRBV19; CDR3 protein: CASSPKAKASSGANVLTF; CDR3 DNA: TGTGCCAGTAGTCCCAAGGCGAAGGCTAGCTCTGGGGCCAACGTCCTGACTTTC
D gene: TRBD2; clone size: NA; J gene: TRBJ2-3; V gene: TRBV4-3; CDR3 protein: CASSLGLAGADTQYF; CDR3 DNA: TGCGCCAGCAGCCTTGGACTAGCGGGAGCAGATACGCAGTATTTT
D gene: TRBD2; clone size: NA; J gene: TRBJ2-1; V gene: TRBV28; CDR3 protein: CASTAGTSVGNEQFF; CDR3 DNA: TGTGCCAGTACCGCCGGGACTAGCGTCGGGAATGAGCAGTTCTTC
D gene: NA; clone size: NA; J gene: TRBJ1-2; V gene: TRBV7-9; CDR3 protein: CASSLMPVVTGGYTF; CDR3 DNA: TGTGCCAGCAGCTTAATGCCCGTTGTGACTGGCGGCTACACCTTC
D gene: NA; clone size: NA; J gene: TRBJ1-2; V gene: TRBV10-3; CDR3 protein: CAISESPGGYTF; CDR3 DNA: TGTGCCATCAGTGAGTCGCCAGGAGGCTACACCTTC
D gene: TRBD1; clone size: NA; J gene: TRBJ1-3; V gene: TRBV5-1; CDR3 protein: CASSLSAPLDRGPGNTIYF; CDR3 DNA: TGCGCCAGCAGCTTGTCGGCCCCCCTGGACAGGGGGCCTGGAAACACCATATATTTT
D gene: NA; clone size: NA; J gene: TRBJ1-1; V gene: TRBV19; CDR3 protein: CASSMGGMNTEAFF; CDR3 DNA: TGTGCCAGTAGTATGGGGGGAATGAACACTGAAGCTTTCTTT
D gene: TRBD1; clone size: NA; J gene: TRBJ1-2; V gene: TRBV19; CDR3 protein: CASSVHRTGTVFYGYTF; CDR3 DNA: TGTGCCAGTAGCGTACACCGGACAGGGACGGTTTTTTATGGCTACACCTTC
D gene: NA; clone size: NA; J gene: TRBJ1-2; V gene: TRBV15; CDR3 protein: CATSRAVPGHTGDYGYTF; CDR3 DNA: TGTGCCACCAGCAGAGCCGTCCCGGGACATACTGGGGACTATGGCTACACCTTC
D gene: NA; clone size: once; J gene: TRBJ1-2; V gene: TRBV30; CDR3 protein: CATQGLGFYGYTF; CDR3 DNA: TGTGCCACGCAGGGGCTGGGGTTCTATGGCTACACCTTC